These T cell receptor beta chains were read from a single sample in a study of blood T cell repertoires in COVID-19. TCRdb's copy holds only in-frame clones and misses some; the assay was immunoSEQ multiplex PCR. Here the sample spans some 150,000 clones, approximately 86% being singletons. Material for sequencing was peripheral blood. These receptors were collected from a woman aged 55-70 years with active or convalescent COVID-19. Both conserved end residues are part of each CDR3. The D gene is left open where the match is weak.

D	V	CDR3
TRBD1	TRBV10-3	CAIREIQGNYGYTF
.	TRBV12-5	CASGSGLDASTDTQYF
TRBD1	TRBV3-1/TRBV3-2	CASSQDPGQGAYEQYF
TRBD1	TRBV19	CASSPQRGQSYEQYF
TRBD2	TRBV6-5	CASSPLAGGLNEQFF
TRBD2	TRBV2	CASREGLAGTQYF
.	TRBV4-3	CASSPGVDGETQYF
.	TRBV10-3	CAISVRTRGQGAEQYF
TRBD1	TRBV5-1	CASSPGQGLDTQYF
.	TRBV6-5	CASRRPPGVNSPLHF
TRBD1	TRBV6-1	CASSERGQREKLFF
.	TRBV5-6	CASTFTGSHADTIYF
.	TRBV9	CASSVEGGPGTGELFF
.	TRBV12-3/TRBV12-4	CASSLYGYTF
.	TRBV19	CASMYREGVKLFF
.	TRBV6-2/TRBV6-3	CASSYSIQATSSYEQYF
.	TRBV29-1	CSVGGHRGSYEQYF
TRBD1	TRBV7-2	CASSSGQGGFYGYTF
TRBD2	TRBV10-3	CAIKLGGGTDTQYF
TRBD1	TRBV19	CASSTGGRRETQYF
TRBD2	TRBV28	CASSLSGLAATDTQYF
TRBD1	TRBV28	CASSTGGGNYGYTF
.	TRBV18	CASSPQEGASNTEAFF
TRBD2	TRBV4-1	CASSRLAGGIYEQYF
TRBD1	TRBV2	CASRTTGAYEQYF
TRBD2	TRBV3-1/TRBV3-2	CASSQGLAGPYEQYF
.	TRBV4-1	CASSQVGAHTGELFF
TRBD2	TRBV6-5	CASSYSFLADNEQFF
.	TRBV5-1	CASSPRTGDEKLFF
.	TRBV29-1	CSAHGDSYEQYF
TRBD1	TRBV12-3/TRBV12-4	CASSRDREEQYF
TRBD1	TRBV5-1	CASSSGFDRGKTQYF
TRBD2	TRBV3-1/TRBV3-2	CASSPETSGGAGEQFF
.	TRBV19	CASTTVSGNTIYF
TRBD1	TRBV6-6	CASRTTGGLLEKLFF
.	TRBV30	CAWSVLGRGDTQYF
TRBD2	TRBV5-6	CASSLFSGGYSTDTQYF
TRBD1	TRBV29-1	CSVIPDRGGHNEQFF
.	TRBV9	CASSNRGQLNSPLHF
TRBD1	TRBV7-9	CASSPWTGTGNTIYF
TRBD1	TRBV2	CASSRDRAYEQYF
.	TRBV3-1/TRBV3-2	CASSQVGGRADTQYF
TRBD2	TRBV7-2	CASSSRLAGATGELFF
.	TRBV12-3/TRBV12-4	CASSFVLNYGYTF
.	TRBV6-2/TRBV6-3	CASSYWGNSPLHF
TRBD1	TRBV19	CASSPPAGQSYGYTF
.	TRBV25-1	CASSEEGLGNTEAFF
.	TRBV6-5	CASSLNSNQPQHF
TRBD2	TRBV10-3	CAISQELAGGSGANVLTF
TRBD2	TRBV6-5	CASSYWVAGEGDTQYF
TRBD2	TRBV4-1	CASSQEAPGERGILGEQFF
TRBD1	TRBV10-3	CATRQGDQPQHF
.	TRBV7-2	CASSLMAGSYEQYF
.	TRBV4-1	CASSQGQNSNQPQHF
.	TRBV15	CATSRDLGSNNQPQHF
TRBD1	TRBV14	CASSLGRWTGNLNTEAFF
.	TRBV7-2	CASSLAKSGSTYEQYF
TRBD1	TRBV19	CASSTPGQRLNTEAFF
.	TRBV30	CAWSVHRGNQPQHF
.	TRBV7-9	CASSPTRQTYEQYF